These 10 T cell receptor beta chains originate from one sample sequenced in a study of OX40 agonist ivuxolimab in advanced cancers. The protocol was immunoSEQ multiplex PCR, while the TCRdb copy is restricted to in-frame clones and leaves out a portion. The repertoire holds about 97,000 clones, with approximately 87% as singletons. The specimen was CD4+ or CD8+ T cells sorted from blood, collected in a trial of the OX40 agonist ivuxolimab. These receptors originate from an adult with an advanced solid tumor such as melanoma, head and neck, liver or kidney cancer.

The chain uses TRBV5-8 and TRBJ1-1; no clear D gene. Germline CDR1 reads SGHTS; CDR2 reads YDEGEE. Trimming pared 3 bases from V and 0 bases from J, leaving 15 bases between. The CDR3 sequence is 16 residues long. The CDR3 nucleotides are TGTGCCAGCAGCTACGGACCCGGGTTGATGAACACTGAAGCTTTCTTT. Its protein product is CASSYGPGLMNTEAFF. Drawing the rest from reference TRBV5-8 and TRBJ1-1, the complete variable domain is EAGVTQSPTHLIKTRGQQATLRCSPISGHTSVYWYQQALGLGLQFLLWYDEGEERNRGNFPPRFSGRQFPNYSSELNVNALELEDSALYLCASSYGPGLMNTEAFFGQGTRLTVV.

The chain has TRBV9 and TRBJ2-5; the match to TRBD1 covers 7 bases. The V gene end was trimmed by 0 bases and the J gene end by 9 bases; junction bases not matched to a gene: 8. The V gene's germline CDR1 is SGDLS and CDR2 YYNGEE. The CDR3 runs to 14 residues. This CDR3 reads CASSVEGGKRPQYF. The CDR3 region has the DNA TGTGCCAGCAGCGTAGAAGGGGGCAAGAGGCCCCAGTACTTC.

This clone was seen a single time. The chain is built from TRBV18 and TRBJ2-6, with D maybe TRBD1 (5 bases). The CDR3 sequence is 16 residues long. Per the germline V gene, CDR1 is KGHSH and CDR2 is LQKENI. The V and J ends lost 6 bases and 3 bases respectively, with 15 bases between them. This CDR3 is CASSSLPGIGANVLTF. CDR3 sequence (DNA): TGTGCCAGCTCGTCCCTCCCAGGGATTGGGGCCAACGTCCTGACTTTC. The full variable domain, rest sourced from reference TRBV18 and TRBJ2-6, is NAGVMQNPRHLVRRRGQEARLRCSPMKGHSHVYWYRQLPEEGLKFMVYLQKENIIDESGMPKERFSAEFPKEGPSILRIQQVVRGDSAAYFCASSSLPGIGANVLTFGAGSRLTVL.

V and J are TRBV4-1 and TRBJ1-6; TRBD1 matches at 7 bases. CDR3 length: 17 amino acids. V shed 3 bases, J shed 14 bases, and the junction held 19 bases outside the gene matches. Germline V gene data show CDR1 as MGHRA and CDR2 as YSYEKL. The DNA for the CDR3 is TGCGCCAGCAGCCATCTTTGGGCCACCGGGACAGAAGAATCCCTCCACTTT. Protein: CASSHLWATGTEESLHF.

The CDR3 protein is CASSYDGQLGDQPQHF. The CDR3 DNA sequence: TGTGCCAGCAGTTACGACGGACAGCTAGGGGATCAGCCCCAGCATTTT. The V gene is TRBV6-6, the J gene TRBJ1-5; TRBD1 might be the D (6 bases). V lost 2 bases and J lost 5, with 16 bases in between. The length of the CDR3 is 16 residues. Germline V gene sequence: CDR1 MNHNY, CDR2 SVGAGI (reference sequence).

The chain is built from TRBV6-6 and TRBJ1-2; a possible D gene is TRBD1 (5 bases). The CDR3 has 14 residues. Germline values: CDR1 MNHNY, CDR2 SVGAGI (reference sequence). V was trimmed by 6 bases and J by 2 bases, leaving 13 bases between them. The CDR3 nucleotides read TGTGCCAGCAGCCCGGGGCTTCGCAACTATGGCTACACCTTC. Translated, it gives CASSPGLRNYGYTF.

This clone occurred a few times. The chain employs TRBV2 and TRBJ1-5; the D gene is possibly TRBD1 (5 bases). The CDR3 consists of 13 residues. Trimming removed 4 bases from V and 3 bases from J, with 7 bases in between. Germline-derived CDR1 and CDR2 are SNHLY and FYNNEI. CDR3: CASSGQPNQPQHF. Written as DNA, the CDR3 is TGTGCCAGCAGTGGACAGCCCAATCAGCCCCAGCATTTT.

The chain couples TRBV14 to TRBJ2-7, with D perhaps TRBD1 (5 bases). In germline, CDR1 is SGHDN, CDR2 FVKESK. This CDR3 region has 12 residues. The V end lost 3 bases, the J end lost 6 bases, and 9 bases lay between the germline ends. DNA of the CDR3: TGTGCCAGCAGCCAGAGACAGTTCGAGCAGTACTTC. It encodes CASSQRQFEQYF. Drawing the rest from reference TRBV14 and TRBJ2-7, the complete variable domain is EAGVTQFPSHSVIEKGQTVTLRCDPISGHDNLYWYRRVMGKEIKFLLHFVKESKQDESGMPNNRFLAERTGGTYSTLKVQPAELEDSGVYFCASSQRQFEQYFGPGTRLTVT.

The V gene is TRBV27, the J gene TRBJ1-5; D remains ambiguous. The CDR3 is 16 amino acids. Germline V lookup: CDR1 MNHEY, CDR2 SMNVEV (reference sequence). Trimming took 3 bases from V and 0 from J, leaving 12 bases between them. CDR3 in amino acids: CASSLTVGSSNQPQHF. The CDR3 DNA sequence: TGTGCCAGCAGTTTGACCGTAGGTTCTAGCAATCAGCCCCAGCATTTT.

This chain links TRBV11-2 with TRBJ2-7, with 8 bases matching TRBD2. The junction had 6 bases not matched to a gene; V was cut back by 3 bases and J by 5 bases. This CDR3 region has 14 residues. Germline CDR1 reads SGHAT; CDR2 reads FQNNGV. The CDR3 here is CASSFAAGVNEQYF. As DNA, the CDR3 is TGTGCCAGCAGCTTCGCAGCGGGAGTCAACGAGCAGTACTTC.